A selection of T cell receptor beta chains follows, all from one sample in a study of technical replicates of blood from a few donors. Only in-frame clones appear in the TCRdb table, and some are missing; sequencing was by immunoSEQ multiplex PCR. The data hold some 91,000 clones, with roughly 95% observed a single time. The specimen was T cells isolated from PBMCs. These receptors all come from a human donor in good health. CDR3s include the opening cysteine and the closing phenylalanine or tryptophan. The order of the fields is J gene, clone size, V gene, CDR3 protein. Size is stated for part of the rows, as once, few or many counts, or as a class when the clone is expanded.

J gene: TRBJ1-2; clone size: once; V gene: TRBV11-3; CDR3 protein: CASSLWGVGGLNYGYTF
J gene: TRBJ2-6; clone size: -; V gene: TRBV14; CDR3 protein: CASSRFRTGNSGANVLTF
J gene: TRBJ2-1; clone size: -; V gene: TRBV9; CDR3 protein: CASSVGLAGASYNEQFF
J gene: TRBJ2-2; clone size: -; V gene: TRBV5-4; CDR3 protein: CASSPTRDRALTGELFF
J gene: TRBJ1-2; clone size: once; V gene: TRBV5-1; CDR3 protein: CASSLNLQGYNGYTF
J gene: TRBJ2-1; clone size: -; V gene: TRBV19; CDR3 protein: CASSIGSNEQFF
J gene: TRBJ2-7; clone size: -; V gene: TRBV2; CDR3 protein: CASSTGLADEQYF
J gene: TRBJ2-5; clone size: -; V gene: TRBV4-1; CDR3 protein: CASSQTTGTSGPTGSTQYF
J gene: TRBJ2-2; clone size: -; V gene: TRBV18; CDR3 protein: CASSTGTQAKTGELFF
J gene: TRBJ1-5; clone size: -; V gene: TRBV5-6; CDR3 protein: CASSLRGGSSQPQHF
J gene: TRBJ2-2; clone size: -; V gene: TRBV19; CDR3 protein: CASSVLITGELFF